Listed below are T cell receptor beta chains from one sample, sequenced in a study of identical twins. MiXCR, run by TCRdb on the 5' RACE reads, gives a single entry per CDR3 protein. The table lists about 720,000 distinct CDR3 sequences, roughly 20% of them singletons. These records were also assigned to another study, of T cells expressing NK-cell markers.

Input material: PBMCs. Receptors were obtained from a woman aged 18 to 35 in good health. Both conserved end residues are part of each CDR3. The D gene is left open where the match is weak. Some rows have no size entry. The others give once, few or many, or a class for an expanded clone.

D: -; V: TRBV20-1; length: 15; size: -; J: TRBJ2-3; CDR3: CSAQIPGRGTDTQYF; DNA: TGCAGTGCCCAAATTCCGGGACGAGGCACAGATACGCAGTATTTT
D: -; V: TRBV12-3/TRBV12-4; length: 10; size: many; J: TRBJ2-3; CDR3: CASSLNTQYF; DNA: TGTGCCAGCAGTTTGAATACGCAGTATTTT
D: -; V: TRBV2; length: 17; size: few; J: TRBJ2-2; CDR3: CASSEAWGTLNTGELFF; DNA: TGTGCCAGCAGTGAAGCTTGGGGGACGTTGAACACCGGGGAGCTGTTTTTT
D: -; V: TRBV5-1; length: 13; size: many; J: TRBJ1-1; CDR3: CASSLVVSTEAFF; DNA: TGCGCCAGCAGCTTGGTCGTATCCACTGAAGCTTTCTTT
D: -; V: TRBV20-1; length: 14; size: -; J: TRBJ2-2; CDR3: CSARDPGRPGELFF; DNA: TGCAGTGCTAGAGATCCGGGCCGGCCCGGGGAGCTGTTTTTT
D: -; V: TRBV20-1; length: 14; size: few; J: TRBJ2-1; CDR3: CSASDDNSYNEQFF; DNA: TGCAGTGCTAGCGATGATAACTCCTACAATGAGCAGTTCTTC
D: -; V: TRBV30; length: 12; size: few; J: TRBJ2-5; CDR3: CAWSETGETQYF; DNA: TGTGCCTGGAGTGAGACCGGGGAGACCCAGTACTTC
D: TRBD2; V: TRBV7-9; length: 15; size: -; J: TRBJ2-1; CDR3: CASSLRSGGNNEQFF; DNA: TGTGCCAGCAGCTTAAGGAGCGGGGGAAACAATGAGCAGTTCTTC
D: -; V: TRBV12-3/TRBV12-4; length: 12; size: few; J: TRBJ2-7; CDR3: CASRGRGGGSTF; DNA: TGTGCCAGCAGGGGGCGTGGGGGAGGCTCGACCTTC
D: TRBD1; V: TRBV20-1; length: 13; size: few; J: TRBJ2-1; CDR3: CSAPVGDRGWRFF; DNA: TGCAGTGCTCCTGTGGGGGACAGGGGTTGGAGATTCTTC
D: TRBD2; V: TRBV7-9; length: 17; size: -; J: TRBJ2-7; CDR3: CASSSTISGRGSYEQYF; DNA: TGTGCCAGCAGCTCGACAATTAGCGGGAGGGGATCCTACGAGCAGTACTTC
D: -; V: TRBV12-3/TRBV12-4; length: 16; size: few; J: TRBJ2-7; CDR3: CASSSLLSLQHYEQYF; DNA: TGTGCCAGCAGTTCCCTTCTAAGCCTACAGCATTACGAGCAGTACTTC
D: -; V: TRBV12-3/TRBV12-4; length: 13; size: many; J: TRBJ2-5; CDR3: CASSSRTGETQYF; DNA: TGTGCCAGCAGTTCCCGGACGGGGGAGACCCAGTACTTC
D: -; V: TRBV5-5; length: 15; size: -; J: TRBJ2-7; CDR3: CASSVAGTRSYEQYF; DNA: TGTGCCAGCAGCGTGGCCGGGACTCGCTCCTACGAGCAGTACTTC
D: -; V: TRBV29-1; length: 12; size: few; J: TRBJ1-1; CDR3: CSVTVRKTEAFF; DNA: TGCAGCGTGACCGTTCGTAAAACTGAAGCTTTCTTT
D: -; V: TRBV7-2; length: 14; size: few; J: TRBJ2-7; CDR3: CASSLGRAYYEQYF; DNA: TGTGCCAGCAGCTTAGGGCGGGCGTACTACGAGCAGTACTTC
D: -; V: TRBV6-6; length: 11; size: -; J: TRBJ1-6; CDR3: CASREGAPLHF; DNA: TGTGCCAGCAGAGAGGGGGCACCCCTCCACTTT
D: TRBD2; V: TRBV10-3; length: 21; size: few; J: TRBJ2-2; CDR3: CAISEWVSLASGLPNTGELFF; DNA: TGTGCCATCAGTGAGTGGGTATCATTGGCTAGCGGACTACCTAACACCGGGGAGCTGTTTTTT
D: -; V: TRBV6-5; length: 13; size: -; J: TRBJ2-5; CDR3: CASSYGPGQTQYF; DNA: TGTGCCAGCAGTTACGGGCCAGGGCAGACCCAGTACTTC
D: TRBD1; V: TRBV5-4; length: 18; size: -; J: TRBJ1-2; CDR3: CASSSLTATSGTDYGYTF; DNA: TGTGCCAGCAGCTCGCTAACGGCAACTTCTGGGACAGACTATGGCTACACCTTC
D: -; V: TRBV20-1; length: 13; size: few; J: TRBJ1-1; CDR3: CSAYRSGPNEAFF; DNA: TGCAGTGCTTACAGATCAGGACCTAATGAAGCTTTCTTT
D: -; V: TRBV12-3/TRBV12-4; length: 12; size: -; J: TRBJ1-4; CDR3: CASNAKTEKLFF; DNA: TGTGCCAGCAACGCAAAAACCGAAAAACTGTTTTTT
D: -; V: TRBV7-8; length: 15; size: -; J: TRBJ1-5; CDR3: CASSLVARSGQPQHF; DNA: TGTGCCAGCAGCTTAGTAGCCCGCTCAGGTCAGCCCCAGCATTTT
D: -; V: TRBV7-2; length: 15; size: many; J: TRBJ2-1; CDR3: CASSPATGPYNEQFF; DNA: TGTGCCAGCAGCCCGGCGACGGGGCCCTACAATGAGCAGTTCTTC
D: TRBD2; V: TRBV10-3; length: 13; size: -; J: TRBJ2-1; CDR3: CAINTGTSNEQFF; DNA: TGTGCCATCAATACCGGGACTAGCAATGAGCAGTTCTTC
D: -; V: TRBV5-5; length: 12; size: many; J: TRBJ2-7; CDR3: CASSLAVDEQYF; DNA: TGTGCCAGCAGTTTAGCGGTTGACGAGCAGTACTTC
D: TRBD1; V: TRBV7-9; length: 15; size: few; J: TRBJ1-2; CDR3: CASSYNRGQNYGYTF; DNA: TGTGCCAGCAGTTATAACAGGGGCCAAAACTATGGCTACACCTTC
D: TRBD1; V: TRBV12-3/TRBV12-4; length: 14; size: -; J: TRBJ1-1; CDR3: CASSPTGTGTEAFF; DNA: TGTGCCAGCAGTCCGACAGGGACCGGCACTGAAGCTTTCTTT
D: -; V: TRBV20-1; length: 13; size: few; J: TRBJ1-1; CDR3: CSARTPGNKEAFF; DNA: TGCAGTGCTAGGACCCCGGGGAATAAGGAAGCTTTCTTT
D: TRBD2; V: TRBV20-1; length: 15; size: -; J: TRBJ2-1; CDR3: CSALTSGGLYNEQFF; DNA: TGCAGTGCTTTAACTAGCGGGGGGCTCTACAATGAGCAGTTCTTC
D: TRBD2; V: TRBV5-6; length: 16; size: few; J: TRBJ2-3; CDR3: CASSPFPRGGTDTQYF; DNA: TGTGCCAGCAGCCCCTTCCCCCGGGGGGGCACAGATACGCAGTATTTT
D: TRBD2; V: TRBV11-3; length: 15; size: -; J: TRBJ2-5; CDR3: CASSLGTSGMETQYF; DNA: TGTGCCAGCAGCTTAGGGACTAGCGGGATGGAGACCCAGTACTTC
D: -; V: TRBV29-1; length: 13; size: -; J: TRBJ2-3; CDR3: CSCLQGNTDTQYF; DNA: TGCAGCTGCCTACAGGGAAACACAGATACGCAGTATTTT
D: -; V: TRBV6-5; length: 15; size: few; J: TRBJ2-5; CDR3: CASSYHVSSKETQYF; DNA: TGTGCCAGCAGTTACCACGTTTCGTCAAAAGAGACCCAGTACTTC
D: TRBD1; V: TRBV7-8; length: 15; size: few; J: TRBJ1-2; CDR3: CASSLETGRNYGYTF; DNA: TGTGCCAGCAGCTTAGAGACAGGGAGAAACTATGGCTACACCTTC
D: -; V: TRBV7-9; length: 13; size: -; J: TRBJ2-7; CDR3: CAMGPGLGYEQYF; DNA: TGTGCCATGGGCCCCGGGCTGGGCTACGAGCAGTACTTC
D: -; V: TRBV5-6; length: 13; size: few; J: TRBJ2-2; CDR3: CASSLVTSGELFF; DNA: TGTGCCAGCAGCTTGGTCACTTCCGGGGAGCTGTTTTTT